This T cell receptor beta chain was retrieved from a study of CXCR3-negative and CXCR3-positive naive CD8 T cells. General study points: Within a donor, both naive subsets shared TRBV-TRBJ usage, unlike memory cells. Naive subsets displayed similar surface CD5, and TCR strength was inferred from TRB CDR3 properties.

This CDR3 contains 17 residues. CDR1 and CDR2 from the germline V gene are DFQATT and SNEGSKA (reference sequence). As to this clonotype: Its antigen is not known.

5' RACE with UMI labels generated the TRB cDNA libraries. TCRdb re-called the 5' RACE reads and gives one entry per CDR3 protein, without DNA. This sample contains 45,000 or so distinct CDR3 sequences. Per CD8+ T cell subset, triplicate sorts of 300,000 cells each were done. Sequencing input: memory CD8+ T cells from blood. This chain uses TRBV20-1 with TRBJ2-1; TCRdb selects TRBD2, and the lack of DNA leaves this call unchecked. The receptor's source is a human donor in good health. Some clones in this sample may be carry-over from other donors' samples. CDR3: CSASGPEVGPSGVKQFF.